One sample yielded the 20 T cell receptor beta chains listed below, sequenced in a study of read filtering for tumor transcriptome and immune sequencing (dated by TCRdb to about 2020). TCRdb shows the sequencer as Illumina HiSeq 4000. TCR libraries were built from about 400 ng RNA with the Immunoverse kit, using molecular barcoded adaptors covering alpha/delta and beta/gamma chains. TCRdb redid the processing of the public reads, applying fastp at Q25 and MiXCR, and retained in-frame beta chains. Each entry is one CDR3 protein sequence, shown with its most common DNA and genes. Present in this sample are tens of thousands of distinct CDR3 sequences, roughly 19% of which were seen just once. 11% of the sample goes to the ten largest clones. The sequencing input was a population of CD138-negative cells sorted from bone marrow. The sample's cell subset or site label, decoded: bone marrow mononuclear cells depleted of CD138+ plasma/myeloma cells by negative magnetic selection. The origin of the receptors is a donor at least 40 years old with multiple myeloma.

This clonotype was seen at least ten times. This chain uses TRBV5-1 with TRBJ2-1, with 7 nucleotides matching TRBD1. V trimming: 0 bases; J trimming: 6 bases; junction bases outside the gene matches: 12. The CDR3 contains 17 residues. Germline assignment: CDR1 SGHRS and CDR2 YFSETQ. This chain's CDR3 is CASSLAVDRAWGNEQFF. CDR3 bases: TGCGCCAGCAGCTTGGCCGTTGACAGGGCGTGGGGCAATGAGCAGTTCTTC.

This clonotype occurred many times. The chain is built from TRBV5-1 and TRBJ2-7, with D perhaps matching TRBD2 (5 bases). CDR1 is SGHRS and CDR2 is YFSETQ in the germline V gene. Trimming took off 3 bases at V and 1 base at J, with 11 bases between the two ends. This CDR3 comprises 14 residues. The CDR3 nucleotides are TGCGCCAGCAGCTCGGACTCGGTTTCCTACGAGCAGTACTTC. Protein product: CASSSDSVSYEQYF.

This clonotype is categorized as medium-sized. The rearrangement uses TRBV20-1 and TRBJ2-1; 11 nucleotides agree with TRBD2. This CDR3 spans 14 amino acids. Germline-derived CDR1 and CDR2 are DFQATT and SNEGSKA (reference sequence). Trimming removed 3 bases from V and 6 bases from J; junction bases left unmatched: 4. DNA of the CDR3: TGCAGTGCTAGCCTCCTAGCGGGAGGCAATGAGCAGTTCTTC. Amino acids: CSASLLAGGNEQFF.

This chain connects TRBV5-1 to TRBJ1-2; 9 nucleotides line up with TRBD1. The J segment lost 4 bases and the V segment lost 4 bases, leaving 5 bases of the junction unmatched. Germline lookup yields CDR1 SGHRS and CDR2 YFSETQ. The CDR3 is 14 amino acids. The CDR3 loop reads CASSEQGAFYGYTF. The CDR3 DNA follows: TGCGCCAGCAGCGAACAGGGGGCATTCTATGGCTACACCTTC. Full variable domain (missing parts from reference TRBV5-1 and TRBJ1-2): KAGVTQTPRYLIKTRGQQVTLSCSPISGHRSVSWYQQTPGQGLQFLFEYFSETQRNKGNFPGRFSGRQFSNSRSEMNVSTLELGDSALYLCASSEQGAFYGYTFGSGTRLTVV.

In its sample, this clonotype was seen many times. The genes are TRBV15 and TRBJ2-1; D possibly corresponds to TRBD1 (5 bases). CDR1 LNHNV and CDR2 YYDKDF come from the germline V gene (reference sequence). V lost 5 bases and J 6 bases, leaving 8 bases between the germline ends. The CDR3 spans 12 residues. CDR3 sequence (DNA): TGTGCCACCAGCCAAAGGGGCAATGAGCAGTTCTTC. Translating gives CATSQRGNEQFF.

This clonotype was seen ten or more times. The gene calls are TRBV20-1 and TRBJ2-7; perhaps TRBD2 as D (6 bases). Germline-derived CDR1 and CDR2 are DFQATT and SNEGSKA (reference sequence). CDR3 size: 13 residues. Trimming removed 5 bases from V and 6 bases from J, with 17 bases in between. The DNA for the CDR3 is TGCAGTGCTCGCGCACCGGGAGCACCCGAGCAGTACTTC. Amino acids: CSARAPGAPEQYF.

In regard to this clonotype: Being one base from a much bigger clone, this may be a read error. The CDR3 coding sequence is TGCAGCGTTGTTGGGGCTGATGAAAAACTGTTTTTT. Translation gives CSVVGADEKLFF. This sequence joins TRBV29-1 and TRBJ1-4; D is possibly TRBD1 (5 bases). This CDR3 contains 12 residues. Germline-derived CDR1 and CDR2 are SQVTM and ANQGSEA. V lost 4 bases, J lost 6 bases, and 9 bases lay in between.

This clonotype came up many times. This rearrangement joins TRBV5-1 to TRBJ2-5; D remains unclear. Germline-derived CDR1 and CDR2 are SGHRS and YFSETQ. This CDR3 has 14 amino acids. V was pared by 3 bases and J by 0 bases, with 9 bases between. This chain's CDR3 is CASSSLPYQETQYF. DNA for the CDR3: TGCGCCAGCAGCTCCTTGCCGTACCAAGAGACCCAGTACTTC.

This clonotype showed up many times. The chain has TRBV30 and TRBJ1-5; TRBD1 is a possible D gene (6 bases). V lost 0 bases, J lost 7 bases, and 13 bases lay in between. CDR1 GTSNPN and CDR2 SVGIG come from the germline V gene (reference sequence). CDR3 length: 14 residues. The CDR3 DNA is TGTGCCTGGAGTGTAAAGGGGGGTGGGCAGCCCCAGCATTTT. Residues: CAWSVKGGGQPQHF.

This clonotype was observed at least ten times. The chain has TRBV7-2 and TRBJ1-4, with 9 positions matching TRBD1. Germline V gives CDR1 SGHTA, CDR2 FQGNSA. The junction had 8 bases not matched to a gene; V was cut back by 1 base and J by 8 bases. This CDR3 region has 16 residues. CDR3 protein: CASSLGNRGRVEKLFF. The CDR3, as DNA: TGTGCCAGCAGCTTAGGAAACAGGGGGCGCGTGGAAAAACTGTTTTTT.

This clonotype was observed many times. The chain combines TRBV20-1 with TRBJ2-1, with 10 bases that match TRBD1. Looked up from germline, CDR1 is DFQATT and CDR2 is SNEGSKA (reference sequence). V gave up 3 bases and J gave up 0 bases; unmatched junction bases: 5. This CDR3 has 16 residues. The CDR3 bases are TGCAGTGCTAGTGGGACAGGGGCGAGCTCCTACAATGAGCAGTTCTTC. Residues: CSASGTGASSYNEQFF.

This clonotype was found many times. The chain recombines TRBV19 with TRBJ2-1, with D unclear. There are 14 residues in the CDR3. Trimming took 1 base from V and 2 from J, leaving 6 bases between them. The V gene's germline CDR1 is LNHDA and CDR2 SQIVND (reference sequence). The CDR3 nucleotides are TGTGCCAGTAGTATAGGTCGAACCTACAATGAGCAGTTCTTC. Encoded protein: CASSIGRTYNEQFF.

On this clonotype: One end of the junction is discordant with germline, which a read error may explain. V usage is TRBV12-3 or TRBV12-4 and J usage is TRBJ1-5; D unclear. The CDR3 covers 13 residues. The CDR3 spells CASSFGIYQPQHF. Here the CDR3 DNA reads TGTGCCAGCAGTTTTGGCATCTATCAGCCTCAGCATTTT.

This clonotype was recorded only once. Possible read error: a much larger clone is one base away. The rearrangement uses TRBV6-5 and TRBJ2-1, with D perhaps matching TRBD1 (6 bases). This CDR3 has 11 residues. From germline, CDR1 is MNHEY and CDR2 SVGAGI. In nucleotides, the CDR3 is TGTGCCAGTTCTCAGGGGAGTGTGCAGTCCTTC. Its protein is CASSQGSVQSF.

A word on this clonotype: This may come from a read error, since a much larger clone is one base off. The chain couples TRBV5-1 to TRBJ2-4; D may be TRBD2 (6 bases). Germline lookup yields CDR1 SGHRS and CDR2 YFSETQ. The CDR3 has 14 amino acids. CDR3 sequence (DNA): TGCGCCAGCAGCTTCGGGGGAGCCAAAAACATTCAGTCCTTC. It codes for CASSFGGAKNIQSF.

This clonotype was seen many times. The J gene is TRBJ2-6, the V gene TRBV11-2; 7 positions match TRBD1. CDR3 length: 16 amino acids. Germline CDR1 and CDR2: SGHAT and FQNNGV. V lost 4 bases and J lost 7; bases outside the gene matches: 10. CDR3 sequence (DNA): TGTGCCAGCAGCTCCCCCCGACAGGGCCGCGCCAACGTCCTGACTTTC. Translated, it gives CASSSPRQGRANVLTF.

This clonotype has just a few counts. The J gene is TRBJ1-6, the V gene TRBV30, with a weak D call TRBD1 (6 bases). The CDR3 spans 15 residues. Germline V lookup: CDR1 GTSNPN, CDR2 SVGIG (reference sequence). V lost 3 bases and J 6 bases, leaving 15 bases between the germline ends. In nucleotides, the CDR3 is TGTGCCTGGAGGCGGAATCGGGACACTAATTCACCCCTCCACTTT. Translated, it gives CAWRRNRDTNSPLHF.

Comments on this clonotype: A much larger clone differs by one base, so this may be a read error. The rearrangement uses TRBV27 and TRBJ2-1, with TRBD2 identical over 9 bases. Trimming cost V 5 bases and J 6 bases; bases outside gene matches: 11. There are 16 residues in the CDR3. The germline V gene has CDR1 MNHEY and CDR2 SMNVEV (reference sequence). The DNA of the CDR3 is TGTGCCAGCAGTCGCCGATTCGCGGGAGGGGCCAATGAGCAGTTCTTC. This gives the protein CASSRRFAGGANEQFF.

This clonotype was detected ten times or more. The chain combines TRBV20-1 with TRBJ2-1; 8 bases align to TRBD2. CDR3 size: 13 residues. V was clipped by 6 bases and J by 4 bases; unmatched bases: 5. Germline lookup yields CDR1 DFQATT and CDR2 SNEGSKA (reference sequence). The CDR3 nucleotides are TGCAGTGCCGGGGGGGGAGTATACAATGAGCAGTTCTTC. Encoded protein: CSAGGGVYNEQFF.

Comment on this clonotype: A junction end diverges from the germline sequence, so it may reflect a read error. In DNA form, the CDR3 reads TGTGCCGGCAGTTTGGACAGGGGGACCGGGGAGCTGTTTTTT. Amino acids: CAGSLDRGTGELFF. This chain joins TRBV7-2 and TRBJ2-2, with 10 bases that match TRBD1. The CDR3 length is 14 residues. Per the germline V gene, CDR1 is SGHTA and CDR2 is FQGNSA.